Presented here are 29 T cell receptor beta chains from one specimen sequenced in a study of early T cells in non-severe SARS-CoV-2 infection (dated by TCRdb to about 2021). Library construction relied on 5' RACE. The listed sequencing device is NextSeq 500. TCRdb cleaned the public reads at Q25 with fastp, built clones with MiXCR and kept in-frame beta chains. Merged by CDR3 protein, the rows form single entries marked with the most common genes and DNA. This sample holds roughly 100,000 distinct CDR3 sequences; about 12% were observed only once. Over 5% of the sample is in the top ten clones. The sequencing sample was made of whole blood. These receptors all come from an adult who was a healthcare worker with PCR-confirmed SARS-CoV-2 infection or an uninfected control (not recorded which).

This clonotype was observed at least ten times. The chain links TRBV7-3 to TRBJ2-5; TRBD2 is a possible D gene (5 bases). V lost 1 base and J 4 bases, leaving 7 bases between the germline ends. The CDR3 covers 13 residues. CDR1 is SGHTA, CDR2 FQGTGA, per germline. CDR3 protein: CASSLSRGETQYF. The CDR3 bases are TGTGCCAGCAGCTTAAGCCGGGGAGAGACCCAGTACTTC.

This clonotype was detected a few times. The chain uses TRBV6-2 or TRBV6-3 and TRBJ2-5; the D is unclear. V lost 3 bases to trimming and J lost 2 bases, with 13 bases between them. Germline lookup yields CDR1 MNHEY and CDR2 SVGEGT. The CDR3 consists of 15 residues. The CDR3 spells CASSYTLWGQETQYF. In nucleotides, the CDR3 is TGTGCCAGCAGTTATACCCTTTGGGGACAAGAGACCCAGTACTTC.

CDR3 sequence (DNA): TGTGCCAGCAGCGAGCCGAACACTGAAGCTTTCTTT. It is translated as CASSEPNTEAFF. The chain combines TRBV6-2 or TRBV6-3 with TRBJ1-1; D is unclear. V dropped 6 bases and J dropped 1 base, with 6 bases sitting between them. The CDR3 spans 12 residues. CDR1 MNHEY and CDR2 SVGEGT come from the germline V gene.

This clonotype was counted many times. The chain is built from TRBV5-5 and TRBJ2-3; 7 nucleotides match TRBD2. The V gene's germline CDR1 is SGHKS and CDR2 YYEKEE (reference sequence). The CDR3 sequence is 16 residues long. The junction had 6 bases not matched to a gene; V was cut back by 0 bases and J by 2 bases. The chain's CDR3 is CASSLVAGAITDTQYF. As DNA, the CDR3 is TGTGCCAGCAGCTTGGTGGCGGGAGCCATCACAGATACGCAGTATTTT.

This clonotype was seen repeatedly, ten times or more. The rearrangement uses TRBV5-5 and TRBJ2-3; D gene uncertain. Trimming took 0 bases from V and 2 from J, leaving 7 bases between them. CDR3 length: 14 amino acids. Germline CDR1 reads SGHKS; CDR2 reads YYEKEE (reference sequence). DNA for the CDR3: TGTGCCAGCAGCTTGGCACCTAACACAGATACGCAGTATTTT. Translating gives CASSLAPNTDTQYF.

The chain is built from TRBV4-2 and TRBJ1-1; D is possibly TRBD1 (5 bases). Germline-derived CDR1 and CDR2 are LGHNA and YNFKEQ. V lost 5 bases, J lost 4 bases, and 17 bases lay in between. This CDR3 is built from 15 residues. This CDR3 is CASSGEQWQGTEAFF. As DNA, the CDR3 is TGTGCCAGCAGCGGGGAACAGTGGCAGGGCACTGAAGCTTTCTTT.

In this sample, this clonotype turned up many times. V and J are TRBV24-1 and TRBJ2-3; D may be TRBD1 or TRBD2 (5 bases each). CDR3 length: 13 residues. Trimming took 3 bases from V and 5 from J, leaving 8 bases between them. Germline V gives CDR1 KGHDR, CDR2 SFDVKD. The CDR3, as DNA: TGTGCCACCAGTGATGTTGGGGGAGATACGCAGTATTTT. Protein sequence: CATSDVGGDTQYF.

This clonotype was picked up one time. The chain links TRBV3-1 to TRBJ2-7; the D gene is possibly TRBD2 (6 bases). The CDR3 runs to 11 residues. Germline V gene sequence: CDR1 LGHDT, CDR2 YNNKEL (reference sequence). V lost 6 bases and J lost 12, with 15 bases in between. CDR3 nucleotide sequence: TGTGCCAGCAGGCACCGGGCGGGGCTGTACTTC. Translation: CASRHRAGLYF.

The CDR3 region is CASSVPGQGHGYTF. CDR3 coding DNA: TGTGCCAGCAGCGTACCGGGACAGGGTCATGGCTACACCTTC. The chain couples TRBV11-2 to TRBJ1-2, with TRBD1 identical over 9 bases. J gave up 6 bases and V 5 bases, and 7 bases lay outside the gene matches. The CDR3 has 14 amino acids. The germline gives CDR1 SGHAT, CDR2 FQNNGV.

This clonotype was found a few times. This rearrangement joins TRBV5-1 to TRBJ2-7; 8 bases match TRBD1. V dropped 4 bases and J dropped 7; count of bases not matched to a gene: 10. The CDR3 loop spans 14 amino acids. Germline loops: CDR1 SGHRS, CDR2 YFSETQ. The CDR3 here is CASSPGQALGEQYF. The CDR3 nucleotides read TGCGCCAGCAGCCCGGGACAGGCGTTGGGAGAGCAGTACTTC.

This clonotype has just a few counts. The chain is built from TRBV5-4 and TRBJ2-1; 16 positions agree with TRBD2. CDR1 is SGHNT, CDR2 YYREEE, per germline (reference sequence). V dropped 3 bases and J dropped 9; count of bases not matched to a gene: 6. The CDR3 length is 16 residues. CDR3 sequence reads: CASSWGLAGGSTEQFF. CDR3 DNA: TGTGCCAGCAGCTGGGGACTAGCGGGAGGGTCCACTGAGCAGTTCTTC.

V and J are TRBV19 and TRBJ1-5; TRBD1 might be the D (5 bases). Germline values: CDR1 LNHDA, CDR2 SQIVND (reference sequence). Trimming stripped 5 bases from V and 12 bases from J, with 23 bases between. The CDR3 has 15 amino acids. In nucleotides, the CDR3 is TGTGCCAGTAGTGCTTGGGACGGAGAGCAATCAGGCCAGCATTTT. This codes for CASSAWDGEQSGQHF. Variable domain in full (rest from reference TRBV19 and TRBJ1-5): DGGITQSPKYLFRKEGQNVTLSCEQNLNHDAMYWYRQDPGQGLRLIYYSQIVNDFQKGDIAEGYSVSREKKESFPLTVTSAQKNPTAFYLCASSAWDGEQSGQHFGDGTRLSIL.

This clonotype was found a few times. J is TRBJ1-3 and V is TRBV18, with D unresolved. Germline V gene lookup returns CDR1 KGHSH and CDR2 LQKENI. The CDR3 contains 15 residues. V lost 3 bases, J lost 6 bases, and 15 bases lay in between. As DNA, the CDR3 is TGTGCCAGCTCACCTGCGACTGCACCAGAAAACACCATATATTTT. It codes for CASSPATAPENTIYF.

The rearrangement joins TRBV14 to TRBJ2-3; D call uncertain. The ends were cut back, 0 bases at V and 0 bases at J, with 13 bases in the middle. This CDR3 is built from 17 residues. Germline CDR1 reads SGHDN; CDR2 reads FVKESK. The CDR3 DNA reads TGTGCCAGCAGCCAAGATTTAGCCCTTGGGAGCACAGATACGCAGTATTTT. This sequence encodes CASSQDLALGSTDTQYF. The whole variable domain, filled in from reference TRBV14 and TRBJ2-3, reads EAGVTQFPSHSVIEKGQTVTLRCDPISGHDNLYWYRRVMGKEIKFLLHFVKESKQDESGMPNNRFLAERTGGTYSTLKVQPAELEDSGVYFCASSQDLALGSTDTQYFGPGTRLTVL.

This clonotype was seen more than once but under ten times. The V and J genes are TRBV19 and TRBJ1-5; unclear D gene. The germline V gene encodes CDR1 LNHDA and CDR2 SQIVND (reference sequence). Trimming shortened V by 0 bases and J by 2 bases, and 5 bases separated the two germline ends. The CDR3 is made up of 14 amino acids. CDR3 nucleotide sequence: TGTGCCAGTAGTATAGACGAACGCAATCAGCCCCAGCATTTT. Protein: CASSIDERNQPQHF.

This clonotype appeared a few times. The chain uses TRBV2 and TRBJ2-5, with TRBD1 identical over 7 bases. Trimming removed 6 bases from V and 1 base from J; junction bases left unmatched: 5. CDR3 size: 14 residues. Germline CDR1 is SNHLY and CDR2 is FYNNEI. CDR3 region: CASRGWTGQETQYF. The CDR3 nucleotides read TGTGCCAGCAGGGGCTGGACAGGCCAAGAGACCCAGTACTTC.

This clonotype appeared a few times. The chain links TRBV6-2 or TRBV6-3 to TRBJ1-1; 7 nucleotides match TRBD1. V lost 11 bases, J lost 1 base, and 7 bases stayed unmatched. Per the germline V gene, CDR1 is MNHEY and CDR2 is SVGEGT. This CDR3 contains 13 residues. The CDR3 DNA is TGTGCCGTTTTCCGGACAGGGAACACTGAAGCTTTCTTT. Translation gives CAVFRTGNTEAFF.

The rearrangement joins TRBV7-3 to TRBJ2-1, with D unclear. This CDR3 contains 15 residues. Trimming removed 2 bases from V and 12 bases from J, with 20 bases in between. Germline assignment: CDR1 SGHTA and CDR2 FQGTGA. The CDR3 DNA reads TGTGCCAGCAGCTTAGTGCCAGCAGAGCTGCAAGGGCAGTTCTTC. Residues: CASSLVPAELQGQFF.

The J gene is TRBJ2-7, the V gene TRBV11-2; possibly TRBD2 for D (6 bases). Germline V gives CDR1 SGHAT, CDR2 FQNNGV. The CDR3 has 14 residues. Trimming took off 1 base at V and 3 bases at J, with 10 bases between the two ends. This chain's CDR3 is CASSLAGDFYEQYF. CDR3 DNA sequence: TGTGCCAGCAGCTTAGCCGGGGACTTCTACGAGCAGTACTTC. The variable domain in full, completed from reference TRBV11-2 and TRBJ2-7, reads EAGVAQSPRYKIIEKRQSVAFWCNPISGHATLYWYQQILGQGPKLLIQFQNNGVVDDSQLPKDRFSAERLKGVDSTLKIQPAKLEDSAVYLCASSLAGDFYEQYFGPGTRLTVT.

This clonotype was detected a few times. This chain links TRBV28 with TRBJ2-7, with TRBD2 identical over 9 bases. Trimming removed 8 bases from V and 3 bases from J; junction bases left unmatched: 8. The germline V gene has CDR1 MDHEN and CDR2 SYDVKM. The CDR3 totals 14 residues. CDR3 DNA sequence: TGTGCCAGCGGCGGGAGGGCCGTTCTCTACGAGCAGTACTTC. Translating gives CASGGRAVLYEQYF.

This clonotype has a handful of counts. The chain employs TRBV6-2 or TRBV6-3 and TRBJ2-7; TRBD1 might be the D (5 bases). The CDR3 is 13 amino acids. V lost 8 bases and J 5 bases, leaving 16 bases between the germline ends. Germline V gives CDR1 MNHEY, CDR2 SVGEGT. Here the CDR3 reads CASVLASGHEQYF. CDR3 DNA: TGTGCCAGCGTTCTTGCTTCAGGGCACGAGCAGTACTTC.

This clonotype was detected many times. CDR3 in DNA: TGTGCCAGCAGTTACCGGATCCGGGACTACAGCCAAGAGACCCAGTACTTC. Translated, it gives CASSYRIRDYSQETQYF. The V call is TRBV12-3 or TRBV12-4, the J call TRBJ2-5; TRBD2 agrees at 7 bases. The CDR3 is 17 amino acids. The V segment lost 4 bases and the J segment 1 base; nucleotides outside the gene matches: 12.

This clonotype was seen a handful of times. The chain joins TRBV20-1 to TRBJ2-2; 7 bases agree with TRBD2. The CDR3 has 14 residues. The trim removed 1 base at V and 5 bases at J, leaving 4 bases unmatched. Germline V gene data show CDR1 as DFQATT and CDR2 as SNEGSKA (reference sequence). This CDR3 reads CSARVAGVTGELFF. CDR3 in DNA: TGCAGTGCTAGAGTGGCGGGAGTAACCGGGGAGCTGTTTTTT.

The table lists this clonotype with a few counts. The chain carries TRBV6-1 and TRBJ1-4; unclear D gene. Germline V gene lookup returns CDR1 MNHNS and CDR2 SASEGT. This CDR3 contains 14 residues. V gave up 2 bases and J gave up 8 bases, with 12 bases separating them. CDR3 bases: TGTGCCAGCAGTGAATTCAGGAACGACGAAAAACTGTTTTTT. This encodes CASSEFRNDEKLFF.

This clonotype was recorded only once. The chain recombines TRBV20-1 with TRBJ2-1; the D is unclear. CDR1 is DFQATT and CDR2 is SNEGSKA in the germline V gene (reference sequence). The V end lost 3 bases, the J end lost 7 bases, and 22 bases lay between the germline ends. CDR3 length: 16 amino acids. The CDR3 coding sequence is TGCAGTGCTAGTAACCCGGCCCTCACAACGTGGAATGAGCAGTTCTTC. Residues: CSASNPALTTWNEQFF.

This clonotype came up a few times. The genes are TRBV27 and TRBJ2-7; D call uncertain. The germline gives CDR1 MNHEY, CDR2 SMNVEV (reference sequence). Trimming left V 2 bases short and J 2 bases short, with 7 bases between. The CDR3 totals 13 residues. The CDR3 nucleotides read TGTGCCAGCAGTTTACGGTATCCCTACGAGCAGTACTTC. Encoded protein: CASSLRYPYEQYF.

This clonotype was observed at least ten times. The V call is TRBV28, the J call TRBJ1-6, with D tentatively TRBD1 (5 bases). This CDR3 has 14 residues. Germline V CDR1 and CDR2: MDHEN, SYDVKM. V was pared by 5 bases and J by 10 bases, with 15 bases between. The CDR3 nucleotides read TGTGCCAGCAGTGGGTACGGGGGAGGGTCACCCCTCCACTTT. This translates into CASSGYGGGSPLHF.

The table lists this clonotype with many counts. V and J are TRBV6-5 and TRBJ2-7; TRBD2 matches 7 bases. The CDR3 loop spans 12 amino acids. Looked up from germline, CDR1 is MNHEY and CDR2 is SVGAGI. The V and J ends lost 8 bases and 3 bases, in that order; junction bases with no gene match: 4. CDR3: CASGREFYEQYF. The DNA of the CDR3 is TGTGCCAGCGGGAGGGAGTTCTACGAGCAGTACTTC.

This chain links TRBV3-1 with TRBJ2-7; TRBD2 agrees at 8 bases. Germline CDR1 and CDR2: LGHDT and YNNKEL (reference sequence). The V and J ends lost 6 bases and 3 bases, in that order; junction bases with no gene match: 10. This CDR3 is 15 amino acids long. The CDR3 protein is CASSPSLAAFYEQYF. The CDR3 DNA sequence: TGTGCCAGCAGTCCTTCACTAGCGGCATTCTACGAGCAGTACTTC.